The 29 T cell receptor beta chains reported below all come from one sample, sequenced in a study of T cell clones after liver transplantation. Clones were read by immunoSEQ multiplex PCR, and TCRdb kept only the in-frame ones, dropping some. Among 50,000 to 70,000 clones, about 70% were seen once, and the ten largest hold over 2.5%. The material was CD4+ T cells from blood, obtained at the roughly 15-month timepoint. The receptors were sampled from a human patient who received a liver transplant. Some of these T cells may belong to the graft donor.

This clone was detected a few times. In the same sample, other DNA sequences code for this CDR3. The chain joins TRBV5-4 to TRBJ2-5, with TRBD1 identical over 9 bases. Germline V CDR1 and CDR2: SGHNT, YYREEE (reference sequence). V lost 2 bases and J lost 5; bases outside the gene matches: 4. The CDR3 has 14 residues. Here the CDR3 reads CASSLQGAVETQYF. As DNA, the CDR3 is TGTGCCAGCAGCTTACAGGGGGCGGTTGAGACCCAGTACTTC.

This chain links TRBV5-5 with TRBJ2-1; D unclear. CDR1 and CDR2 (germline): SGHKS, YYEKEE (reference sequence). This CDR3 has 16 amino acids. Trimming took off 6 bases at V and 0 bases at J, with 16 bases between the two ends. The CDR3 here is CASKPRTESSYNEQFF. CDR3 DNA sequence: TGTGCCAGCAAACCGAGGACGGAAAGCTCCTACAATGAGCAGTTCTTC. Complete variable domain (other parts from reference TRBV5-5 and TRBJ2-1): DAGVTQSPTHLIKTRGQQVTLRCSPISGHKSVSWYQQVLGQGPQFIFQYYEKEERGRGNFPDRFSARQFPNYSSELNVNALLLGDSALYLCASKPRTESSYNEQFFGPGTRLTVL.

The rearrangement uses TRBV30 and TRBJ2-7; no reliable D call. The germline V gene encodes CDR1 GTSNPN and CDR2 SVGIG (reference sequence). The length of the CDR3 is 13 residues. The V and J ends lost 8 bases and 7 bases respectively, with 21 bases between them. The CDR3 region has the DNA TGTGCCCGCGGACCACCAACCCTCGGTGAGCAGTACTTC. Translating it yields CARGPPTLGEQYF.

The genes are TRBV11-3 and TRBJ2-1; D remains unclear. V was trimmed by 6 bases and J by 7 bases, leaving 7 bases between them. Per germline, CDR1 SGHNT and CDR2 YENEEA. The CDR3 length is 11 residues. The CDR3 loop reads CASRELNEQFF. Written as DNA, the CDR3 is TGTGCCAGCAGGGAGCTAAATGAGCAGTTCTTC.

This clone was seen a handful of times. The chain employs TRBV30 and TRBJ2-2; a weak D match, TRBD2 (5 bases). With 1 base removed from V and 9 bases from J, the gap between germline ends came to 12 bases. Germline values: CDR1 GTSNPN, CDR2 SVGIG (reference sequence). This CDR3 spans 13 amino acids. As DNA, the CDR3 is TGTGCCTGGAGTGGGGTGGGAGCCTGGGAGCTGTTTTTT. Its protein product is CAWSGVGAWELFF.

This clone was found many times. The J gene is TRBJ1-6, the V gene TRBV6-5; 8 nucleotides agree with TRBD1. The germline CDR1 and CDR2 sequences are MNHEY and SVGAGI. Trimming cost V 6 bases and J 9 bases; bases outside gene matches: 10. CDR3 length: 15 amino acids. The CDR3 sequence: CASRIGDRTTSPLHF. DNA of the CDR3: TGTGCCAGCAGAATTGGGGACAGGACGACTTCACCCCTCCACTTT.

This chain uses TRBV18 with TRBJ2-7; a possible D gene is TRBD2 (6 bases). The CDR3 loop spans 17 amino acids. Between the trimmed V and J ends, which lost 3 bases and 1 base, there was a span of 19 bases. Per the germline V gene, CDR1 is KGHSH and CDR2 is LQKENI. The CDR3 sequence: CASSPRTTGTPSYEQYF. The CDR3 coding sequence is TGTGCCAGCTCACCGCGCACAACCGGGACTCCTTCCTACGAGCAGTACTTC. Using reference TRBV18 and TRBJ2-7 for the parts outside the CDR3, the full variable domain is NAGVMQNPRHLVRRRGQEARLRCSPMKGHSHVYWYRQLPEEGLKFMVYLQKENIIDESGMPKERFSAEFPKEGPSILRIQQVVRGDSAAYFCASSPRTTGTPSYEQYFGPGTRLTVT.

The V call is TRBV9, the J call TRBJ1-2; 7 bases are a match to TRBD1. V lost 3 bases and J lost 0; bases outside the gene matches: 2. CDR3 length: 14 residues. CDR1 is SGDLS, CDR2 YYNGEE, per germline. This chain's CDR3 is CASSAGQANYGYTF. In DNA, the CDR3 is TGTGCCAGCAGCGCAGGACAGGCTAACTATGGCTACACCTTC.

As regards this clone: A junction boundary mismatches the germline segment, possibly from a read error. The CDR3 DNA reads as TGTACCAGCAGCTTCTACGCCGGGACTAGCATGGAGACCCAGTACTTC. Translation gives CTSSFYAGTSMETQYF. V usage is TRBV5-4 and J usage is TRBJ2-5, with 9 bases aligning to TRBD2. This CDR3 contains 16 residues. Looked up from germline, CDR1 is SGHNT and CDR2 is YYREEE (reference sequence).

The V and J genes are TRBV18 and TRBJ1-1; 7 nucleotides agree with TRBD1. J lost 7 bases, V lost 4 bases, and 6 bases had no gene match. The germline CDR1 and CDR2 sequences are KGHSH and LQKENI. The CDR3 is 13 amino acids. The CDR3 spells CASSRGQNLEAFF. In DNA form, the CDR3 reads TGTGCCAGCTCACGGGGACAGAATCTTGAAGCTTTCTTT.

This clone has more than one count but fewer than ten. The V call is TRBV25-1, the J call TRBJ2-2; 7 positions agree with TRBD1. J gave up 1 base and V 7 bases, and 9 bases lay outside the gene matches. The CDR3 runs to 16 residues. Germline lookup yields CDR1 MGHDK and CDR2 SYGVNS. The CDR3 spells CASTLERTGNTGELFF. As DNA, the CDR3 is TGTGCCAGCACCTTGGAGCGGACAGGGAACACCGGGGAGCTGTTTTTT.

This clone was counted once. The V and J genes are TRBV9 and TRBJ2-7; 13 nucleotides align to TRBD2. This CDR3 is 14 amino acids long. The trim removed 3 bases at V and 4 bases at J, leaving 1 base unmatched. Germline V CDR1 and CDR2: SGDLS, YYNGEE. The CDR3 reads CASSEGLAGYEQYF. For the CDR3, the DNA is TGTGCCAGCAGCGAGGGACTAGCGGGATACGAGCAGTACTTC.

This chain links TRBV2 with TRBJ2-6; TRBD1 agrees at 7 bases. Germline lookup yields CDR1 SNHLY and CDR2 FYNNEI. This CDR3 has 15 residues. With V trimmed by 7 bases and J by 8 bases, 11 bases remained unmatched. The CDR3, as DNA: TGTGCCAGCATAGGCAGGGGGTTAACAACCAACGTCCTGACTTTC. Its translation: CASIGRGLTTNVLTF.

This chain uses TRBV5-1 with TRBJ1-4; TRBD1 matches 10 bases. The CDR3 covers 16 residues. The germline gives CDR1 SGHRS, CDR2 YFSETQ. The V segment lost 3 bases and the J segment 3 bases; nucleotides outside the gene matches: 5. The CDR3 nucleotides are TGCGCCAGCAGCTCAGGGACAGGGGCGGCTAATGAAAAACTGTTTTTT. Translated: CASSSGTGAANEKLFF.

This clone was seen a handful of times. The chain recombines TRBV28 with TRBJ1-6, with a weak D call TRBD1 (5 bases). Germline assignment: CDR1 MDHEN and CDR2 SYDVKM. Trimming cost V 2 bases and J 9 bases, with 8 bases left between them. This CDR3 spans 13 amino acids. CDR3 residues: CASSLGGVSPLHF. The CDR3 nucleotides are TGTGCCAGCAGTTTAGGGGGGGTTTCACCCCTCCACTTT. The full variable domain, in which reference TRBV28 and TRBJ1-6 provide the parts outside the CDR3, is DVKVTQSSRYLVKRTGEKVFLECVQDMDHENMFWYRQDPGLGLRLIYFSYDVKMKEKGDIPEGYSVSREKKERFSLILESASTNQTSMYLCASSLGGVSPLHFGNGTRLTVT.

V usage is TRBV15 and J usage is TRBJ2-5; 7 nucleotides line up with TRBD1. The ends lost 1 base at V and 2 bases at J; junction bases unmatched: 4. The germline gives CDR1 LNHNV, CDR2 YYDKDF (reference sequence). This CDR3 comprises 15 residues. The CDR3 protein is CATSRVQGKQETQYF. The CDR3 nucleotides read TGTGCCACCAGCAGAGTACAGGGGAAGCAAGAGACCCAGTACTTC.

CDR3 in DNA: TGTGCCAGCAGCTTCCAGGGGGCAGGCAATCAGCCCCAGCATTTT. Translation gives CASSFQGAGNQPQHF. The gene calls are TRBV7-2 and TRBJ1-5; TRBD1 agrees at 8 bases. V shed 3 bases and J 2 bases; nucleotides not matched to a gene: 3. The germline V gene has CDR1 SGHTA and CDR2 FQGNSA. This CDR3 region has 15 residues.

A single count supports this clone. The chain has TRBV2 and TRBJ2-3; a possible D gene is TRBD1 (7 bases). The V end was cut by 0 bases, the J end by 6 bases, with 13 bases between. Per germline, CDR1 SNHLY and CDR2 FYNNEI. The CDR3 loop spans 15 amino acids. Written as DNA, the CDR3 is TGTGCCAGCAGTGAAGCGCGGGACAGTCTGGATACGCAGTATTTT. Protein sequence: CASSEARDSLDTQYF. The full variable domain, in which reference TRBV2 and TRBJ2-3 provide the parts outside the CDR3, is EPEVTQTPSHQVTQMGQEVILRCVPISNHLYFYWYRQILGQKVEFLVSFYNNEISEKSEIFDDQFSVERPDGSNFTLKIRSTKLEDSAMYFCASSEARDSLDTQYFGPGTRLTVL.

The V and J genes are TRBV5-1 and TRBJ2-7; D may be TRBD2 (5 bases). Germline CDR1 and CDR2: SGHRS and YFSETQ. V lost 3 bases, J lost 6 bases, and 16 bases lay in between. The CDR3 covers 14 residues. CDR3 loop: CASSSSGGEIEQYF. CDR3 nucleotide sequence: TGCGCCAGCAGCTCGTCGGGTGGGGAGATCGAGCAGTACTTC.

The rearrangement links TRBV29-1 to TRBJ1-1; D may be TRBD1 (5 bases). Germline V CDR1 and CDR2: SQVTM, ANQGSEA. V lost 7 bases and J 4 bases, leaving 19 bases between the germline ends. The CDR3 runs to 14 residues. This CDR3 reads CSGWGVQGATEAFF. In DNA, the CDR3 is TGCAGCGGATGGGGTGTTCAGGGCGCCACTGAAGCTTTCTTT. The full variable domain, in which reference TRBV29-1 and TRBJ1-1 provide the parts outside the CDR3, is SAVISQKPSRDICQRGTSLTIQCQVDSQVTMMFWYRQQPGQSLTLIATANQGSEATYESGFVIDKFPISRPNLTFSTLTVSNMSPEDSSIYLCSGWGVQGATEAFFGQGTRLTVV.

The rearrangement links TRBV5-1 to TRBJ2-3; D is ambiguous. The germline V gene has CDR1 SGHRS and CDR2 YFSETQ. With 0 bases removed from V and 1 base from J, the gap between germline ends came to 9 bases. The CDR3 runs 15 residues. CDR3 coding DNA: TGCGCCAGCAGCTTGGACGGAACCGGCACAGATACGCAGTATTTT. This codes for CASSLDGTGTDTQYF.

The rearrangement uses TRBV28 and TRBJ2-7; 7 nucleotides match TRBD1. Looked up from germline, CDR1 is MDHEN and CDR2 is SYDVKM. CDR3 length equals 15 residues. V dropped 5 bases and J dropped 2; count of bases not matched to a gene: 9. The CDR3 here is CASSPPGQRAYEQYF. CDR3 bases: TGTGCCAGCAGTCCCCCGGGACAGAGGGCCTACGAGCAGTACTTC.

The rearrangement links TRBV6-6 to TRBJ2-5; D not certain. Germline V CDR1 and CDR2: MNHNY, SVGAGI (reference sequence). V dropped 0 bases and J dropped 5 bases, with 4 bases sitting between them. The CDR3 is 12 residues long. CDR3 nucleotides: TGTGCCAGCAGTTACTCGCCGGAGACCCAGTACTTC. It specifies CASSYSPETQYF.

The chain carries TRBV5-6 and TRBJ2-2; D might be TRBD2 (6 bases). Germline V lookup: CDR1 SGHDT, CDR2 YYEEEE. Trimming stripped 5 bases from V and 2 bases from J, with 10 bases between. The CDR3 has 14 amino acids. CDR3 region: CASREGLNTGELFF. Here the CDR3 DNA reads TGTGCCAGCAGAGAGGGACTTAACACCGGGGAGCTGTTTTTT.

This clone was detected only once. V usage is TRBV7-2 and J usage is TRBJ1-1, with a tentative D call TRBD1 (6 bases). V lost 0 bases and J 8 bases, leaving 13 bases between the germline ends. The length of the CDR3 is 14 residues. Germline V gene data show CDR1 as SGHTA and CDR2 as FQGNSA. CDR3: CASSLAGTSKEAFF. The CDR3 bases are TGTGCCAGCAGCTTAGCCGGGACATCGAAAGAAGCTTTCTTT.

This clone was recorded a few times. DNA of the CDR3: TGTGCCAGCAGCTGGCTTGAGGGGGCGAATTCACCCCTCCACTTT. Its protein product is CASSWLEGANSPLHF. The rearrangement joins TRBV7-2 to TRBJ1-6, with TRBD1 identical over 7 bases. Germline-derived CDR1 and CDR2 are SGHTA and FQGNSA. The V and J ends lost 4 bases and 7 bases, in that order; junction bases with no gene match: 7. The CDR3 loop spans 15 amino acids.

The rearrangement joins TRBV18 to TRBJ2-1; D is unclear. V shed 1 base and J shed 0 bases, with 10 bases lying between them. This CDR3 contains 16 residues. The germline CDR1 and CDR2 sequences are KGHSH and LQKENI. CDR3 region: CASSPLSPSSYNEQFF. Written as DNA, the CDR3 is TGTGCCAGCTCACCACTTTCGCCGAGCTCCTACAATGAGCAGTTCTTC. The complete variable domain, with remaining parts taken from reference TRBV18 and TRBJ2-1, reads NAGVMQNPRHLVRRRGQEARLRCSPMKGHSHVYWYRQLPEEGLKFMVYLQKENIIDESGMPKERFSAEFPKEGPSILRIQQVVRGDSAAYFCASSPLSPSSYNEQFFGPGTRLTVL.

The chain carries TRBV29-1 and TRBJ2-4, with D tentatively TRBD1 (5 bases). The V end was cut by 4 bases, the J end by 8 bases, with 15 bases between. From germline, CDR1 is SQVTM and CDR2 ANQGSEA. The CDR3 loop spans 13 amino acids. The CDR3 loop reads CSVVGVTGDIQYF. The CDR3 coding sequence is TGCAGCGTTGTAGGGGTCACAGGAGACATTCAGTACTTC.

This clone appeared a few times. The chain links TRBV7-8 to TRBJ2-1; D is possibly TRBD1 or TRBD2 (6 bases each). The V and J ends lost 1 base and 0 bases respectively, with 13 bases between them. The CDR3 is 17 residues long. Germline CDR1 SGHVS, CDR2 FQNEAQ. This CDR3 is CASSLGGAGSSYNEQFF. The CDR3 DNA reads as TGTGCCAGCAGCTTAGGGGGGGCTGGGAGCTCCTACAATGAGCAGTTCTTC.